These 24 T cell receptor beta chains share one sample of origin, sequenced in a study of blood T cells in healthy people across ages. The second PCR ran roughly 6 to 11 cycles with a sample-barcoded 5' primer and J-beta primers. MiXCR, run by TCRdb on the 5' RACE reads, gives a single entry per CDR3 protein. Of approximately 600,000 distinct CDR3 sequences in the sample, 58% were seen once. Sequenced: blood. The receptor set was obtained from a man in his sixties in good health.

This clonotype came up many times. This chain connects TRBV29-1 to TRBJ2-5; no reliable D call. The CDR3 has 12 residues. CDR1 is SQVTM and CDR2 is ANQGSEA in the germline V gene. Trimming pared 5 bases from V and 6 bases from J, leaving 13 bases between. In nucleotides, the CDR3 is TGCAGCGTTCGGGCCCTTAGTAAGACCCAGTACTTC. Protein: CSVRALSKTQYF.

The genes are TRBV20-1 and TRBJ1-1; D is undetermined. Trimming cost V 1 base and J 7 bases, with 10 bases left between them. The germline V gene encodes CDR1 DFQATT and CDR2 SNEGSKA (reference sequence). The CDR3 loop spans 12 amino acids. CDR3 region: CSARVLPFEAFF. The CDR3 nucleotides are TGCAGTGCTAGAGTTTTGCCGTTTGAAGCTTTCTTT.

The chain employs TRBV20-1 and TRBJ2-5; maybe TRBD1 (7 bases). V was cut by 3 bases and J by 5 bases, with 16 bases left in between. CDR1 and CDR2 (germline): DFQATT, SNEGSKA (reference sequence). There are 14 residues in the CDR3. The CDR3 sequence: CSAREGARVETQYF. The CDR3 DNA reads TGCAGTGCTAGGGAGGGGGCGCGGGTGGAGACCCAGTACTTC.

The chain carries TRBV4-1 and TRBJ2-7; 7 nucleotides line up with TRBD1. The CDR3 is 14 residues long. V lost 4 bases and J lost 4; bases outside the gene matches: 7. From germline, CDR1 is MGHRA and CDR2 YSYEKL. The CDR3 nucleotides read TGCGCCAGCAGCCTTACAGGGGCCGAATACGAGCAGTACTTC. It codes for CASSLTGAEYEQYF.

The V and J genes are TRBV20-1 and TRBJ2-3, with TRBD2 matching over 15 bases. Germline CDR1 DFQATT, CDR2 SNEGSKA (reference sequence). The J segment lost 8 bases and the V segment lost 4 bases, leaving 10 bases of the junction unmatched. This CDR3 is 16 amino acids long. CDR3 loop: CSATLGTSGGPGTQYF. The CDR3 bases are TGCAGTGCTACACTTGGGACTAGCGGGGGGCCGGGTACGCAGTATTTT.

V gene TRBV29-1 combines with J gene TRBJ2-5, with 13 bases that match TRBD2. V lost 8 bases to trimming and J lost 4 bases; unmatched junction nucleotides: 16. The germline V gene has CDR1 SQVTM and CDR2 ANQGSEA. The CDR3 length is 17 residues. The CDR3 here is CSPRAGTSGVHGETQYF. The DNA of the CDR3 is TGCAGCCCCAGGGCCGGGACTAGCGGGGTGCATGGAGAGACCCAGTACTTC.

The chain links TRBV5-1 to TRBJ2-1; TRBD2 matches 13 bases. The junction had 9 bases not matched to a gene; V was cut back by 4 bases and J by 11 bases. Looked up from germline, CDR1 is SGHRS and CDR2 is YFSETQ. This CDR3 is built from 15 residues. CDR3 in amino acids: CASSQETSGGAQQFF. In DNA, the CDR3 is TGCGCCAGCAGCCAGGAAACTAGCGGGGGGGCCCAGCAGTTCTTC.

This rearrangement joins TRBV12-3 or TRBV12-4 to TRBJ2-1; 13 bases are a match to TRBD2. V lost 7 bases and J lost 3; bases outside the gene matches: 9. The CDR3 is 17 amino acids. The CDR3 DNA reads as TGTGCCAGCACCACGACTAGCGGGGGGCATTACTACAATGAGCAGTTCTTC. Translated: CASTTTSGGHYYNEQFF.

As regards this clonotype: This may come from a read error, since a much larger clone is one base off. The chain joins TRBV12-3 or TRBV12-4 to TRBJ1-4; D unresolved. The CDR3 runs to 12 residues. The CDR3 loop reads CAGSHPFEKLFF. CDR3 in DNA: TGTGCCGGCAGCCACCCATTTGAAAAACTGTTTTTT.

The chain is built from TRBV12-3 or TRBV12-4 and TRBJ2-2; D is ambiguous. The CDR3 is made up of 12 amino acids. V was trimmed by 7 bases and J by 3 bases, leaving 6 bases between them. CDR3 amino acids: CASTLDTGELFF. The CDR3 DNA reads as TGTGCCAGCACCCTTGACACCGGGGAGCTGTTTTTT.

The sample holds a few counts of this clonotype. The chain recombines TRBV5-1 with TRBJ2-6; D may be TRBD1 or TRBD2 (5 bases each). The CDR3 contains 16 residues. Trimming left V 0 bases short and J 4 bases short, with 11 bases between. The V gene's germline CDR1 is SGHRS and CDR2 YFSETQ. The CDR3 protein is CASSLVQGAGANVLTF. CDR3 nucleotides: TGCGCCAGCAGCTTGGTTCAGGGAGCCGGGGCCAACGTCCTGACTTTC.

CDR3 amino acids: CASSLTGIPATNEKLFF. The DNA of the CDR3 is TGCGCCAGCAGCTTGACAGGGATCCCCGCAACTAATGAAAAACTGTTTTTT. The V call is TRBV5-1, the J call TRBJ1-4; a possible D gene is TRBD1 (6 bases). Germline CDR1 SGHRS, CDR2 YFSETQ. CDR3 length equals 17 residues. With 1 base removed from V and 0 bases from J, the gap between germline ends came to 13 bases.

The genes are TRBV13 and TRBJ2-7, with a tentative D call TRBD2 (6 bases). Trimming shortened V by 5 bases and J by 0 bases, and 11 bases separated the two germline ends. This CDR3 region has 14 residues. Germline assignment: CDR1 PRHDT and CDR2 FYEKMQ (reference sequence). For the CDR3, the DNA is TGTGCCAGCAGCGACGTGGGGGGCTCCTACGAGCAGTACTTC. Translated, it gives CASSDVGGSYEQYF.

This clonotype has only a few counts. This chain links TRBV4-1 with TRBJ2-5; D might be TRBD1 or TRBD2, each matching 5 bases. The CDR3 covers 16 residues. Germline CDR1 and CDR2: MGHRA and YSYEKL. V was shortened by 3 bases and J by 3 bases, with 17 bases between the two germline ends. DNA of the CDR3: TGCGCCAGCAGCCAGTTCTCCGGGACGGCCGAAGAGACCCAGTACTTC. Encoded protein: CASSQFSGTAEETQYF.

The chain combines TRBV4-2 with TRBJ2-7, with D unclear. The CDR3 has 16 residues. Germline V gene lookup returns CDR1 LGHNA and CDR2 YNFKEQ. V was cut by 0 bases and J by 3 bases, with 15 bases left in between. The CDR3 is CASSQDRAVSVYEQYF. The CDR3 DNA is TGTGCCAGCAGCCAAGATCGTGCCGTAAGTGTCTACGAGCAGTACTTC.

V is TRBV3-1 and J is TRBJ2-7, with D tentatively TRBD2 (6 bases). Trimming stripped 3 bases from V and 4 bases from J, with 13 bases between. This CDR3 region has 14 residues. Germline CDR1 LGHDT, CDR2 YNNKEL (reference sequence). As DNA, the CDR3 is TGTGCCAGCAGCCAGTCCCCAGGACTATACGAGCAGTACTTC. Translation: CASSQSPGLYEQYF.

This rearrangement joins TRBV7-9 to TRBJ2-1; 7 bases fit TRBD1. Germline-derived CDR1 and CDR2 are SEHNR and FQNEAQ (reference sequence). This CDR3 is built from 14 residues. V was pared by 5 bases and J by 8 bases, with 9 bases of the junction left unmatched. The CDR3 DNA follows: TGTGCCAGCAGCCTGACGAGTGGACAGGATGAGCAGTTCTTC. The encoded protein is CASSLTSGQDEQFF.

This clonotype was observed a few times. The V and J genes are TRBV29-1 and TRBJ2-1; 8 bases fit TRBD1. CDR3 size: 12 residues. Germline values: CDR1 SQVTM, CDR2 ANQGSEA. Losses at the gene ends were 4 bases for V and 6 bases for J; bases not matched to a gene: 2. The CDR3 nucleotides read TGCAGCGTTGGACAGGGGAGCAATGAGCAGTTCTTC. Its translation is CSVGQGSNEQFF.

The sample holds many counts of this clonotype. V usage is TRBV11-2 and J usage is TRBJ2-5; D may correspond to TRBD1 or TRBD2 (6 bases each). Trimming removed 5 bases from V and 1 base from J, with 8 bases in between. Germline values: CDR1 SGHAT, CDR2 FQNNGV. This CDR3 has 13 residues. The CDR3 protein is CASSRGAQETQYF. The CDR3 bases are TGTGCCAGCAGCAGGGGGGCCCAAGAGACCCAGTACTTC.

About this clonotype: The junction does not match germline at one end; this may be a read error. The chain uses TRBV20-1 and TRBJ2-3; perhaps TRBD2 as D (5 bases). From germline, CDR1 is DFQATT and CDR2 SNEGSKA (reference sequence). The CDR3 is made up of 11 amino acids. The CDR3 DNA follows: TGCAGTACTAGTTACACAGATACGCAGTATTTT. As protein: CSTSYTDTQYF.

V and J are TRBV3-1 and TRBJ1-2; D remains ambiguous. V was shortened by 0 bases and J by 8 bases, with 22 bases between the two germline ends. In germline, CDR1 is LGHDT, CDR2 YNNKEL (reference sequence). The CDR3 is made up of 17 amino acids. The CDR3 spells CASSQDLRAAVVGGYTF. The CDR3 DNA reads TGTGCCAGCAGCCAAGATCTTCGGGCAGCGGTGGTGGGCGGCTACACCTTC.

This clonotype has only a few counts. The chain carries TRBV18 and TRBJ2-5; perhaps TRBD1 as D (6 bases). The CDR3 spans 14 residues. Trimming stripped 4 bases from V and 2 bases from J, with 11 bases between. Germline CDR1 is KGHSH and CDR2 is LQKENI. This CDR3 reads CASSRQAPQETQYF. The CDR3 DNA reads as TGTGCCAGCTCACGACAGGCGCCTCAAGAGACCCAGTACTTC.

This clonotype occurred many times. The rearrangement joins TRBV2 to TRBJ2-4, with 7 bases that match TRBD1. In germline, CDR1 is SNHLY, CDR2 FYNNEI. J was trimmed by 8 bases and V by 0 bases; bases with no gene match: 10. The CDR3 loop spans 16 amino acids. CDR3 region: CASSEAGGSQGYIQYF. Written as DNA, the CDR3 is TGTGCCAGCAGTGAAGCAGGGGGCTCCCAAGGGTACATTCAGTACTTC.

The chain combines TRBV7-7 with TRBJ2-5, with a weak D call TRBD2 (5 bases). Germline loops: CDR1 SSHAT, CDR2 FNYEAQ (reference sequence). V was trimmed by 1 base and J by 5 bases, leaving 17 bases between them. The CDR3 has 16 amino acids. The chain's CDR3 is CASSLVPPGGGETQYF. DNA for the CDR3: TGTGCCAGCAGCTTAGTTCCCCCGGGCGGAGGTGAGACCCAGTACTTC.